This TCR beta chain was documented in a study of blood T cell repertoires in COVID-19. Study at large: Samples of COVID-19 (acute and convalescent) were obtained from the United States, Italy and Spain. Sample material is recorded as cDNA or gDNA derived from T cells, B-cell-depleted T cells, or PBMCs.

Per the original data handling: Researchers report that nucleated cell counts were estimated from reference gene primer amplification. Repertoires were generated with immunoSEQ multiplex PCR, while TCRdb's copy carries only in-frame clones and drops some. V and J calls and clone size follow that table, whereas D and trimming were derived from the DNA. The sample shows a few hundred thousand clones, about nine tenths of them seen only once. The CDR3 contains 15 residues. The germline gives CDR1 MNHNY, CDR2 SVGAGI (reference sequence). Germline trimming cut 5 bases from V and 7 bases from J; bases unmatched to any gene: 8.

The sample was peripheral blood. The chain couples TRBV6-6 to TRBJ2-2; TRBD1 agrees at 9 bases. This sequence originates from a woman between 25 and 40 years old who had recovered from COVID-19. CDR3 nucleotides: TGTGCCAGCAGTAAACAGGGGGCGCTGGGCGGGGAGCTGTTTTTT. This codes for CASSKQGALGGELFF.